Below are 24 T cell receptor beta chains sequenced from a single sample in a study of HIV-infected patients and healthy controls. No cell fractionation was done, so the repertoire covers all unsorted peripheral blood T cells. About 480 ng RNA was reverse transcribed with alpha and beta constant-region primers. Alpha and beta chain libraries were made separately by chain-specific third strand synthesis with multiplexing indices. TCRdb reprocessed the 5' RACE reads with MiXCR, giving one entry per CDR3 protein. Here the sample spans about 10,000 distinct CDR3 sequences, 5.2% being singletons. The material was blood, obtained before antiretroviral therapy. The receptors originated from an adult with HIV infection.

The sample holds many counts of this clonotype. V usage is TRBV19 and J usage is TRBJ2-1, with TRBD2 identical over 8 bases. Trimming removed 5 bases from V and 5 bases from J; junction bases left unmatched: 2. Germline CDR1 LNHDA, CDR2 SQIVND (reference sequence). The CDR3 is 13 amino acids. The CDR3 region is CASSFGGDNEQFF. CDR3 sequence (DNA): TGTGCCAGTAGTTTCGGGGGGGACAATGAGCAGTTCTTC.

This clonotype appeared many times. V usage is TRBV29-1 and J usage is TRBJ1-1; no clear D gene. The CDR3 is made up of 12 amino acids. The V gene lost 5 bases and the J gene lost 4 bases, with 11 bases spanning the gap. Germline values: CDR1 SQVTM, CDR2 ANQGSEA. The DNA for the CDR3 is TGCAGCGTTTGGAGGGAAGGCACTGAAGCTTTCTTT. Translation gives CSVWREGTEAFF.

This clonotype has ten or more counts. V is TRBV7-2 and J is TRBJ2-7, with 10 bases matching TRBD2. J was trimmed by 4 bases and V by 6 bases; bases with no gene match: 6. The germline V gene has CDR1 SGHTA and CDR2 FQGNSA. CDR3 length equals 14 residues. Here the CDR3 DNA reads TGTGCCAGCAGTGCGGGTAGCGGGGGGTACGAGCAGTACTTC. This translates into CASSAGSGGYEQYF.

There are many counts of this clonotype. V gene TRBV29-1 combines with J gene TRBJ1-1; 9 bases align to TRBD1. Unmatched junction bases numbered 3, after V lost 7 bases and J lost 3 bases. This CDR3 is 12 amino acids long. Germline V gives CDR1 SQVTM, CDR2 ANQGSEA. CDR3 nucleotide sequence: TGCAGCGCCGACAGGGGGGACACTGAAGCTTTCTTT. This gives the protein CSADRGDTEAFF.

This clonotype appeared many times. The chain employs TRBV27 and TRBJ2-7; perhaps TRBD1 as D (6 bases). The CDR3 spans 12 residues. CDR1 is MNHEY, CDR2 SMNVEV, per germline (reference sequence). Trimming took off 10 bases at V and 0 bases at J, with 10 bases between the two ends. CDR3 in amino acids: CATRGNSYEQYF. In DNA, the CDR3 is TGTGCCACAAGGGGGAACTCCTACGAGCAGTACTTC.

This clonotype was counted ten times or more. This chain connects TRBV7-7 to TRBJ2-1; possibly TRBD1 or TRBD2 for D (5 bases each). Germline V gives CDR1 SSHAT, CDR2 FNYEAQ (reference sequence). V lost 5 bases, J lost 2 bases, and 13 bases lay in between. The CDR3 sequence is 15 residues long. The DNA of the CDR3 is TGTGCCAGCAGCCCAGGGAGAGGCCCCTACAATGAGCAGTTCTTC. It is translated as CASSPGRGPYNEQFF.

This clonotype appeared many times. The V gene is TRBV7-2, the J gene TRBJ2-5; possibly TRBD1 for D (6 bases). Trimming removed 5 bases at V and 7 bases at J, with 17 bases between. Germline CDR1 reads SGHTA; CDR2 reads FQGNSA. The CDR3 runs to 14 residues. CDR3 sequence (DNA): TGTGCCAGCAGCCGCATTGCAGGGGACGGGACCCAGTACTTC. Its protein is CASSRIAGDGTQYF.

This clonotype was detected many times. The chain employs TRBV7-9 and TRBJ2-3; D possibly corresponds to TRBD1 (6 bases). V was shortened by 1 base and J by 3 bases, with 8 bases between the two germline ends. Germline V gene sequence: CDR1 SEHNR, CDR2 FQNEAQ (reference sequence). This CDR3 contains 14 residues. DNA of the CDR3: TGTGCCAGCAGCTTAGTACAGGGAACAGATACGCAGTATTTT. This encodes CASSLVQGTDTQYF.

In its sample, this clonotype was seen many times. The V and J genes are TRBV4-1 and TRBJ2-3; D uncertain. Trimming shortened V by 6 bases and J by 6 bases, and 10 bases separated the two germline ends. CDR1 MGHRA and CDR2 YSYEKL come from the germline V gene. The CDR3 runs to 12 residues. CDR3 sequence: CASSRDGDTQYF. DNA for the CDR3: TGCGCCAGCAGTCGAGATGGGGATACGCAGTATTTT.

This clonotype was seen ten or more times. The chain carries TRBV20-1 and TRBJ2-7; 7 bases are shared with TRBD1. Losses at the gene ends were 3 bases for V and 6 bases for J; bases not matched to a gene: 8. The germline V gene has CDR1 DFQATT and CDR2 SNEGSKA (reference sequence). The CDR3 is made up of 13 amino acids. The CDR3: CSASVIDRAEQYF. The CDR3 nucleotides read TGCAGTGCTAGCGTAATCGACAGGGCCGAGCAGTACTTC.

This clonotype was detected ten times or more. The rearrangement links TRBV5-5 to TRBJ2-2; the match to TRBD2 covers 7 bases. The CDR3 length is 16 residues. The germline gives CDR1 SGHKS, CDR2 YYEKEE (reference sequence). Trimming cost V 0 bases and J 5 bases; bases outside gene matches: 7. The CDR3 sequence: CASSLARQGGTGELFF. For the CDR3, the DNA is TGTGCCAGCAGCTTGGCCCGGCAGGGAGGGACCGGGGAGCTGTTTTTT.

This clonotype was observed at least ten times. The chain links TRBV12-3 or TRBV12-4 to TRBJ1-2; D not resolved. The CDR3 length is 12 residues. The V and J ends lost 3 bases and 1 base respectively, with 3 bases between them. DNA for the CDR3: TGTGCCAGCAGTTTTAGTAACTATGGCTACACCTTC. Its translation: CASSFSNYGYTF.

By share of the sample, this clonotype is medium-sized. The rearrangement links TRBV11-2 to TRBJ2-1; D unresolved. Between the trimmed V and J ends, which lost 3 bases and 6 bases, there was a span of 9 bases. This CDR3 contains 13 residues. Germline CDR1 reads SGHAT; CDR2 reads FQNNGV. Here the CDR3 reads CASSFDSFNEQFF. CDR3 DNA: TGTGCCAGCAGCTTTGACTCATTCAATGAGCAGTTCTTC. Combining the CDR3 with reference TRBV11-2 and TRBJ2-1 gives the whole variable domain EAGVAQSPRYKIIEKRQSVAFWCNPISGHATLYWYQQILGQGPKLLIQFQNNGVVDDSQLPKDRFSAERLKGVDSTLKIQPAKLEDSAVYLCASSFDSFNEQFFGPGTRLTVL.

This clonotype was detected ten times or more. The chain carries TRBV12-3 or TRBV12-4 and TRBJ2-1; maybe TRBD2 (6 bases). This CDR3 is 15 amino acids long. V lost 5 bases and J 9 bases, leaving 20 bases between the germline ends. CDR3 DNA: TGTGCCAGCAGTCCTTCGTGGGCGGGACCCGGTGAGCAGTTCTTC. It yields the protein CASSPSWAGPGEQFF.

The chain has TRBV9 and TRBJ2-3; D is unresolved. CDR3 size: 18 residues. V lost 4 bases and J lost 0, with 21 bases in between. Germline CDR1 reads SGDLS; CDR2 reads YYNGEE. This chain's CDR3 is CASSLLKGFPTSTDTQYF. The CDR3 nucleotides are TGTGCCAGCAGCCTCCTTAAGGGTTTTCCAACTAGCACAGATACGCAGTATTTT.

This clonotype has ten or more counts. This chain connects TRBV20-1 to TRBJ1-5; D is ambiguous. Germline V lookup: CDR1 DFQATT, CDR2 SNEGSKA (reference sequence). This CDR3 contains 12 residues. The V end lost 1 base, the J end lost 3 bases, and 4 bases lay between the germline ends. CDR3 nucleotide sequence: TGCAGTGCTAGAGGTCCCAATCAGCCCCAGCATTTT. Translating gives CSARGPNQPQHF.

This clonotype was recorded many times. This chain joins TRBV10-3 and TRBJ1-2; TRBD1 is a possible D gene (6 bases). V was cut by 6 bases and J by 0 bases, with 20 bases left in between. From germline, CDR1 is ENHRY and CDR2 SYGVKD. The CDR3 is 17 residues long. The CDR3: CAIRGSGQPGTNYGYTF. CDR3 bases: TGTGCCATCAGGGGATCCGGACAGCCCGGGACTAACTATGGCTACACCTTC.

This clonotype was detected many times. The chain couples TRBV25-1 to TRBJ1-6; D is possibly TRBD1 (5 bases). Germline loops: CDR1 MGHDK, CDR2 SYGVNS. The CDR3 covers 12 residues. Trimming removed 8 bases at V and 7 bases at J, with 9 bases between. The chain's CDR3 is CASRDGNSPLHF. The CDR3 DNA reads TGTGCCAGCCGGGACGGGAATTCACCCCTCCACTTT.

This clonotype came up many times. This rearrangement joins TRBV12-3 or TRBV12-4 to TRBJ2-6; D unresolved. CDR3 length equals 14 residues. Trimming took off 5 bases at V and 12 bases at J, with 17 bases between the two ends. This CDR3 is CASSQTVDRRVLTF. Here the CDR3 DNA reads TGTGCCAGCAGTCAAACAGTGGACCGCCGCGTCCTGACTTTC.

At least ten counts were recorded for this clonotype. The chain employs TRBV7-6 and TRBJ2-7; no clear D. Trimming took off 5 bases at V and 6 bases at J, with 14 bases between the two ends. CDR1 SGHVS and CDR2 FNYEAQ come from the germline V gene. CDR3 length: 13 residues. CDR3: CASSPGSFFEQYF. The DNA for the CDR3 is TGTGCCAGCAGCCCCGGGTCTTTTTTCGAGCAGTACTTC. The complete variable domain, with remaining parts taken from reference TRBV7-6 and TRBJ2-7, reads GAGVSQSPRYKVTKRGQDVALRCDPISGHVSLYWYRQALGQGPEFLTYFNYEAQQDKSGLPNDRFSAERPEGSISTLTIQRTEQRDSAMYRCASSPGSFFEQYFGPGTRLTVT.

This clonotype has at least ten counts. J is TRBJ2-3 and V is TRBV29-1; D may be TRBD1 or TRBD2 (5 bases each). The CDR3 covers 15 residues. Trimming removed 1 base from V and 8 bases from J, with 19 bases in between. Germline V gene sequence: CDR1 SQVTM, CDR2 ANQGSEA. CDR3 loop: CSVEAGRWAIATQYF. CDR3 in DNA: TGCAGCGTTGAAGCGGGGCGTTGGGCCATCGCTACGCAGTATTTT.

This clonotype was found many times. This chain connects TRBV27 to TRBJ1-5; D possibly corresponds to TRBD1 (5 bases). Germline V CDR1 and CDR2: MNHEY, SMNVEV (reference sequence). This CDR3 has 14 residues. V lost 10 bases to trimming and J lost 3 bases, with 16 bases between them. CDR3 DNA sequence: TGTGCCACCTCCCCCGGGACGGTCAATCAGCCCCAGCATTTT. It is translated as CATSPGTVNQPQHF.

This clonotype was counted many times. This chain uses TRBV5-1 with TRBJ2-5; 8 bases match TRBD1. V gave up 4 bases and J gave up 5 bases; unmatched junction bases: 4. Germline V gene data show CDR1 as SGHRS and CDR2 as YFSETQ. The CDR3 extends over 13 amino acids. The CDR3 here is CASSRTGWETQYF. The CDR3 DNA reads as TGCGCCAGCAGCCGGACAGGGTGGGAGACCCAGTACTTC.

This clonotype showed up many times. This rearrangement joins TRBV24-1 to TRBJ2-3; 9 positions match TRBD2. The length of the CDR3 is 16 residues. CDR1 is KGHDR and CDR2 is SFDVKD in the germline V gene. V lost 2 bases, J lost 1 base, and 3 bases stayed unmatched. The DNA of the CDR3 is TGTGCCACCAGTGATTGGACTAGCGATCGCACAGATACGCAGTATTTT. This codes for CATSDWTSDRTDTQYF.